These 26 T cell receptor beta chains were sequenced from one sample in a study of identical twins (dated by TCRdb to the mid-2010s). Library creation used 5' RACE. The sequencer was an Illumina HiSeq 2000. TCRdb handled the public reads itself, with Q25 trimming in fastp and clone calling in MiXCR, and kept productive beta chains. Every distinct CDR3 protein forms one entry, paired with its most common genes and DNA. The sample includes around 290,000 distinct CDR3 sequences, with over 8.5% observed a single time. The top ten clones comprise roughly 6.8% of the sample. The sample was also linked to a second study, of yellow fever vaccine responses in identical twins.

The specimen sequenced was CD8+ T cells sorted from blood. All receptors derive from a woman aged 18-30 years in good health.

The sample holds a few counts of this clonotype. The chain carries TRBV7-9 and TRBJ1-1; D remains unclear. The CDR3 is 13 residues long. With 2 bases removed from V and 7 bases from J, the gap between germline ends came to 11 bases. The V gene's germline CDR1 is SEHNR and CDR2 FQNEAQ (reference sequence). CDR3 amino acids: CASSLFIGYEAFF. As DNA, the CDR3 is TGTGCCAGCAGCTTATTTATTGGGTATGAAGCTTTCTTT.

This clonotype appeared many times. The rearrangement uses TRBV12-3 or TRBV12-4 and TRBJ2-3; 8 bases agree with TRBD1. The ends lost 4 bases at V and 2 bases at J; junction bases unmatched: 11. CDR3 length: 17 residues. As DNA, the CDR3 is TGTGCCAGCAGTTCGCCGGGACAGGCTATTAACACAGATACGCAGTATTTT. Translated, it gives CASSSPGQAINTDTQYF.

The V gene is TRBV24-1, the J gene TRBJ2-1; 10 bases line up with TRBD1. This CDR3 comprises 15 residues. Germline V CDR1 and CDR2: KGHDR, SFDVKD. The ends lost 2 bases at V and 5 bases at J; junction bases unmatched: 2. In nucleotides, the CDR3 is TGTGCCACCAGTGATTGGGGGACAGGGGACAATGAGCAGTTCTTC. Its translation is CATSDWGTGDNEQFF.

This clonotype was detected many times. The chain uses TRBV5-1 and TRBJ2-2, with D unclear. There are 14 residues in the CDR3. Germline CDR1 is SGHRS and CDR2 is YFSETQ. Trimming shortened V by 4 bases and J by 4 bases, and 11 bases separated the two germline ends. CDR3 DNA sequence: TGCGCCAGCAGCCCCTGGAGCCGCACCGGGGAGCTGTTTTTT. Protein product: CASSPWSRTGELFF.

In this sample, this clonotype turned up many times. V is TRBV29-1 and J is TRBJ1-2; tentative D call: TRBD1 (5 bases). The V end was cut by 7 bases, the J end by 2 bases, with 17 bases between. CDR1 and CDR2 (germline): SQVTM, ANQGSEA. The CDR3 extends over 14 amino acids. The CDR3 nucleotides are TGCAGCGGCGCCCCCCGGGCAGGGAACTATGGCTACACCTTC. This encodes CSGAPRAGNYGYTF.

There are a few counts of this clonotype. The J gene is TRBJ2-5, the V gene TRBV20-1; the D gene is possibly TRBD2 (5 bases). CDR3 length: 14 residues. The V gene's germline CDR1 is DFQATT and CDR2 SNEGSKA (reference sequence). V lost 5 bases to trimming and J lost 2 bases, with 15 bases between them. The CDR3 region is CSADGETEQETQYF. The CDR3 bases are TGCAGTGCTGACGGGGAAACAGAACAAGAGACCCAGTACTTC.

In this sample, this clonotype turned up once. A read error may be the cause here, since a much bigger clone is one base away. The V gene is TRBV28, the J gene TRBJ2-2, with 9 nucleotides matching TRBD2. The V gene's germline CDR1 is MDHEN and CDR2 SYDVKM. This CDR3 is built from 14 residues. The CDR3 here is CASIRLAGSGELVF. In nucleotides, the CDR3 is TGTGCCAGCATAAGGCTAGCGGGATCCGGGGAGCTGGTTTTT.

This clonotype occurred a few times. The V and J genes are TRBV5-5 and TRBJ2-1; D uncertain. V shed 0 bases and J shed 3 bases, with 13 bases lying between them. Germline lookup yields CDR1 SGHKS and CDR2 YYEKEE (reference sequence). The CDR3 runs to 16 residues. The CDR3 nucleotides read TGTGCCAGCAGCTTGGCGGGTTCTTGGTTCTACAATGAGCAGTTCTTC. It specifies CASSLAGSWFYNEQFF.

The chain combines TRBV2 with TRBJ2-1, with D tentatively TRBD2 (6 bases). The V gene's germline CDR1 is SNHLY and CDR2 FYNNEI. Trimming shortened V by 11 bases and J by 6 bases, and 32 bases separated the two germline ends. This CDR3 has 18 residues. The CDR3 is CAFSPEGGLISPGNEQFF. The CDR3 region has the DNA TGTGCCTTCAGCCCCGAAGGAGGGCTGATTTCTCCTGGCAATGAGCAGTTCTTC.

This clonotype was detected many times. V gene TRBV7-9 combines with J gene TRBJ1-4, with D possibly TRBD1 on 6 matching bases. The V gene lost 4 bases and the J gene lost 4 bases, with 13 bases spanning the gap. The germline CDR1 and CDR2 sequences are SEHNR and FQNEAQ (reference sequence). The CDR3 loop spans 15 amino acids. The CDR3 region is CASSSVGAGNEKLFF. CDR3 nucleotide sequence: TGTGCCAGCAGCTCCGTGGGGGCGGGTAATGAAAAACTGTTTTTT.

This clonotype showed up just once. The chain links TRBV6-6 to TRBJ1-2; D gene unclear. The germline V gene encodes CDR1 MNHNY and CDR2 SVGAGI (reference sequence). Trimming left V 8 bases short and J 7 bases short, with 14 bases between. This CDR3 spans 12 amino acids. In DNA form, the CDR3 reads TGTGCCAGCCTAACTGTAGAAGGTGGCTACACCTTC. Translated, it gives CASLTVEGGYTF.

The chain carries TRBV12-5 and TRBJ2-7, with D possibly being TRBD1 (6 bases). The V and J ends lost 5 bases and 2 bases respectively, with 10 bases between them. CDR3 length: 13 residues. CDR1 and CDR2 from the germline V gene are LGHNT and FRNRAP. The CDR3 coding sequence is TGTGCTAGTGGTGGGGACATCACCTACGAGCAGTACTTC. Its translation is CASGGDITYEQYF.

The chain links TRBV5-4 to TRBJ2-7; D uncertain. The germline V and J ends were trimmed by 3 bases and 2 bases, with 12 bases remaining between them. Germline assignment: CDR1 SGHNT and CDR2 YYREEE (reference sequence). The CDR3 extends over 14 amino acids. CDR3 nucleotide sequence: TGTGCCAGCAGCTCAGGAACAATGACCTACGAGCAGTACTTC. It translates to CASSSGTMTYEQYF.

There are many counts of this clonotype. V usage is TRBV7-9 and J usage is TRBJ1-1; 10 bases agree with TRBD1. J gave up 6 bases and V 5 bases, and 9 bases lay outside the gene matches. CDR1 and CDR2 (germline): SEHNR, FQNEAQ (reference sequence). This CDR3 spans 15 amino acids. The CDR3 loop is CASSTRTGGIAEAFF. For the CDR3, the DNA is TGTGCCAGCAGCACCCGGACAGGGGGGATCGCTGAAGCTTTCTTT.

This rearrangement joins TRBV4-3 to TRBJ2-3; D uncertain. Germline-derived CDR1 and CDR2 are LGHNA and YSLEER. CDR3 length equals 15 residues. V was pared by 0 bases and J by 2 bases, with 9 bases between. The CDR3 region has the DNA TGCGCCAGCAGCCAAGAGAACAGATACACAGATACGCAGTATTTT. It yields the protein CASSQENRYTDTQYF.

A few counts support this clonotype. This sequence joins TRBV4-1 and TRBJ2-6; D gene ambiguous. The V and J ends lost 3 bases and 0 bases respectively, with 12 bases between them. The CDR3 loop spans 17 amino acids. CDR1 MGHRA and CDR2 YSYEKL come from the germline V gene. The CDR3 coding sequence is TGCGCCAGCAGCCAGCCAGGCGACCACTCTGGGGCCAACGTCCTGACTTTC. Protein product: CASSQPGDHSGANVLTF.

This clonotype was seen repeatedly, ten times or more. This chain connects TRBV28 to TRBJ2-7; TRBD2 aligns across 11 bases. Germline CDR1 reads MDHEN; CDR2 reads SYDVKM. V trimming: 6 bases; J trimming: 5 bases; junction bases outside the gene matches: 6. The CDR3 has 14 amino acids. The CDR3 here is CASSLTSGSDEQYF. The CDR3 coding sequence is TGTGCCAGCAGCCTTACTAGCGGGAGTGACGAGCAGTACTTC. The full variable domain, completed using reference TRBV28 and TRBJ2-7, is DVKVTQSSRYLVKRTGEKVFLECVQDMDHENMFWYRQDPGLGLRLIYFSYDVKMKEKGDIPEGYSVSREKKERFSLILESASTNQTSMYLCASSLTSGSDEQYFGPGTRLTVT.

The CDR3 region is CATSSQRDNQETQYF. CDR3 coding DNA: TGTGCCACCAGCAGTCAACGGGACAACCAAGAGACCCAGTACTTC. The V and J genes are TRBV15 and TRBJ2-5; D possibly corresponds to TRBD1 (6 bases). There are 15 residues in the CDR3. Trimming took off 3 bases at V and 0 bases at J, with 11 bases between the two ends. Germline lookup yields CDR1 LNHNV and CDR2 YYDKDF (reference sequence).

The V and J genes are TRBV5-4 and TRBJ1-1; D unresolved. This CDR3 contains 13 residues. The ends were cut back, 5 bases at V and 6 bases at J, with 14 bases in the middle. The germline V gene encodes CDR1 SGHNT and CDR2 YYREEE (reference sequence). The CDR3 DNA is TGTGCCAGCAGTTTCGACCTTGGGGCTGAAGCTTTCTTT. Amino acids: CASSFDLGAEAFF.

Ten or more counts support this clonotype. The V and J genes are TRBV29-1 and TRBJ2-7, with 7 positions matching TRBD2. J was trimmed by 2 bases and V by 5 bases; bases with no gene match: 9. This CDR3 region has 14 residues. CDR1 and CDR2 (germline): SQVTM, ANQGSEA. This CDR3 reads CSVWSREKAYEQYF. The DNA for the CDR3 is TGCAGCGTTTGGTCGCGGGAGAAAGCCTACGAGCAGTACTTC.

This clonotype has only a few counts. CDR3 region: CASEGYQETQYF. CDR3 coding DNA: TGTGCCAGCGAGGGTTATCAAGAGACCCAGTACTTC. The V gene is TRBV2, the J gene TRBJ2-5, with D perhaps matching TRBD2 (5 bases). Germline-derived CDR1 and CDR2 are SNHLY and FYNNEI. This CDR3 is built from 12 residues. The ends were cut back, 8 bases at V and 2 bases at J, with 9 bases in the middle.

The chain has TRBV11-2 and TRBJ1-1, with TRBD1 matching 11 bases. The V and J ends lost 5 bases and 8 bases, in that order; junction bases with no gene match: 7. The CDR3 consists of 14 residues. The germline V gene encodes CDR1 SGHAT and CDR2 FQNNGV. DNA for the CDR3: TGTGCCAGCAGCCGGACAGGGGGCGCTTCAGAAGCTTTCTTT. Its translation is CASSRTGGASEAFF.

This clonotype was seen a few times. V usage is TRBV19 and J usage is TRBJ2-7, with D possibly being TRBD1 or TRBD2 (5 bases each). The ends were cut back, 4 bases at V and 5 bases at J, with 18 bases in the middle. Germline V gene sequence: CDR1 LNHDA, CDR2 SQIVND (reference sequence). The CDR3 consists of 15 residues. The CDR3 nucleotides are TGTGCCAGTAGTAAGGCCCCCGTTCGGGGCCACGAGCAGTACTTC. It encodes CASSKAPVRGHEQYF.

This clonotype was found many times. J is TRBJ2-3 and V is TRBV20-1; 7 bases are a match to TRBD2. The J segment lost 0 bases and the V segment lost 5 bases, leaving 2 bases of the junction unmatched. Germline V gene lookup returns CDR1 DFQATT and CDR2 SNEGSKA (reference sequence). The CDR3 sequence is 13 residues long. The CDR3 nucleotides are TGCAGTGCTTCGACTAGCAGCACAGATACGCAGTATTTT. Amino acids: CSASTSSTDTQYF.

The chain is built from TRBV5-1 and TRBJ2-7; D is unclear. Trimming pared 1 base from V and 3 bases from J, leaving 11 bases between. CDR1 SGHRS and CDR2 YFSETQ come from the germline V gene. This CDR3 is built from 14 residues. CDR3 in amino acids: CASSLFGGFYEQYF. As DNA, the CDR3 is TGCGCCAGCAGCTTGTTCGGTGGATTCTACGAGCAGTACTTC.

This chain connects TRBV9 to TRBJ1-1; TRBD1 matches at 7 bases. Germline V CDR1 and CDR2: SGDLS, YYNGEE. This CDR3 spans 13 amino acids. V trimming: 4 bases; J trimming: 6 bases; junction bases outside the gene matches: 6. This chain's CDR3 is CASSRYGTAEAFF. CDR3 nucleotide sequence: TGTGCCAGCAGCAGATACGGGACAGCTGAAGCTTTCTTT.